This section outlines one T cell receptor (beta chain) sequence together with its context. There are a few counts of this clonotype. The antigen this receptor binds is unknown. The sample holds no much larger clone one base away, and base qualities are not on file. CDR1 and CDR2, looked up from the germline V gene, are SQVTM and ANQGSEA. CDR3 length: 16 amino acids, cysteine to phenylalanine. This entry keeps only the CDR3 DNA: 48 bases, framed from base 1. A distance of 19 bases separates the germline ends of V and J, which lose 3 bases and 4 bases respectively. Receptor amplification or capture employed 5' RACE. Sequencing relied on a NextSeq 500. The TCR library protocol attached unique molecular identifiers to individual cDNA molecules to correct for sequencing error and PCR bias. Both TCR alpha and beta chains were sequenced, and tight co-correlation was observed between alpha and beta sequence abundances in each sample. In the source study's methods: V gene, J gene and CDR3 annotation of TCR sequences was performed with Decombinator V4. TCRs were defined as expanded if a significant change between any two time points was detected under a Poisson model with p below 0.0001. TCR abundances were normalised to the total number of TCRs sequenced per sample and expressed as counts per million. MAIT TCRs were defined by TRAV1-2 paired with TRAJ12, TRAJ20 or TRAJ33, and iNKT TCRs by TRAV10 paired with TRAJ18. VDJdb, accessed on 1 November 2021, was searched for TCRs annotated for CMV, EBV and SARS-CoV-2, and TCRs annotated for more than one antigen were excluded. TCRdb reran the public reads through fastp at Q25 and MiXCR, keeping productive beta chains. Each entry merges the rows of one CDR3 protein and shows their most common DNA and genes. TCRdb, not the original authors, processed these V and J calls. This sample gives 70,000 or so distinct CDR3 sequences in total; about 12% of them show up just once. Jointly, the top ten make up about 1.3% of the sample.

The data were taken from a study of early T cells in non-severe SARS-CoV-2 infection (TCRdb year 2021). The study in broad terms: Because TCR sequencing was done on bulk RNA from unsorted whole blood, the alpha and beta chains could not be paired. Overall study results and their limits: VDJdb matching was skewed toward anti-spike CD8 responses and likely underestimated virus-specific expansions by missing private and CD4 specificities.

Set within a cohort of healthcare workers in London, UK, this nested case-control study involved weekly PCR testing of nasopharyngeal swabs along with blood sampling. Healthcare workers were recruited during the week of the UK lockdown, between 23 and 31 March 2020, and followed weekly for up to roughly 15 weeks. The sequence joins TRBV29-1 to TRBJ2-1; the D gene is possibly TRBD1, with 5 bases matching. The sequenced sample was whole blood. This receptor was taken from an adult who was a healthcare worker with PCR-confirmed SARS-CoV-2 infection or an uninfected control (not recorded which). The CDR3 protein: CSVEKEWGPPYNEQFF. The DNA sequence follows: TGCAGCGTTGAGAAGGAGTGGGGCCCTCCGTACAATGAGCAGTTCTTC.